This T cell receptor (beta chain) originates from a study of CD8 T cells in Susac syndrome. Trimming removed 4 bases at V and 8 bases at J, with 12 bases between. CDR1 LNHNV and CDR2 YYDKDF come from the germline V gene (reference sequence). This CDR3 spans 13 amino acids. Random hexamers primed reverse transcription of 0.5 to 1 ug RNA. TCRdb reanalysed the immunoSEQ multiplex PCR reads using MiXCR and keeps one entry per CDR3 protein. The sample records approximately 180,000 distinct CDR3 sequences, just under 95% being singletons. The TEMRA cells underwent FACS enrichment, while the CD8+ and CD4+ T cells underwent negative isolation.

Sequencing input: CD4+ T cells from PBMCs. This chain links TRBV15 with TRBJ2-4; D is unclear. The receptor was isolated from a human donor with Susac syndrome. The CDR3 reads CATSTLARDIQYF. In DNA, the CDR3 is TGTGCCACCAGCACCTTGGCCCGGGACATTCAGTACTTC.